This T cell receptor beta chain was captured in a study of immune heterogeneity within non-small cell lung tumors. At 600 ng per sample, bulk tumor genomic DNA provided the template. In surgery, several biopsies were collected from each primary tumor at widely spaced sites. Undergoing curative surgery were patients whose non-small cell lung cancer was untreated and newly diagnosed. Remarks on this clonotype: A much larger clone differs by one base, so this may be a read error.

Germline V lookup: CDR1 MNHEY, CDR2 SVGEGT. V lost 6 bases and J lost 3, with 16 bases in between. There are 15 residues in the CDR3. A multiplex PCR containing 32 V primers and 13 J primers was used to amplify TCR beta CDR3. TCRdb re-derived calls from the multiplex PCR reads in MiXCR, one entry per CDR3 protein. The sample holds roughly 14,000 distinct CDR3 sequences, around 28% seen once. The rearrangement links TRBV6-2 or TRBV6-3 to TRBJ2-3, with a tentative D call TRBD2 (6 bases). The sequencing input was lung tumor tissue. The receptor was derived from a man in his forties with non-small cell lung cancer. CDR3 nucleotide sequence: TGTGCCAGCAGGCTATCGGGAGTGGGTACAGATACGCAGTATTTT. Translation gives CASRLSGVGTDTQYF.